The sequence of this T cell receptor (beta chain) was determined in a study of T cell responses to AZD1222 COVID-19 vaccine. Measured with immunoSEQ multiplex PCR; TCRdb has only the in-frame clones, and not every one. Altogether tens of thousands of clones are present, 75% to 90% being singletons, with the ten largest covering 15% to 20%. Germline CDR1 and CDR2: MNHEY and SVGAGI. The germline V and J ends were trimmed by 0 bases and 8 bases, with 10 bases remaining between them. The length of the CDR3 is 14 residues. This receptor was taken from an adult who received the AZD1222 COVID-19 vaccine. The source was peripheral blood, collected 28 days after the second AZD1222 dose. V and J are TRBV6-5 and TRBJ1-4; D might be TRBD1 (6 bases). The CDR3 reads CASSYSGGSEKLFF. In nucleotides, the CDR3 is TGTGCCAGCAGTTACTCGGGGGGCAGCGAAAAACTGTTTTTT.